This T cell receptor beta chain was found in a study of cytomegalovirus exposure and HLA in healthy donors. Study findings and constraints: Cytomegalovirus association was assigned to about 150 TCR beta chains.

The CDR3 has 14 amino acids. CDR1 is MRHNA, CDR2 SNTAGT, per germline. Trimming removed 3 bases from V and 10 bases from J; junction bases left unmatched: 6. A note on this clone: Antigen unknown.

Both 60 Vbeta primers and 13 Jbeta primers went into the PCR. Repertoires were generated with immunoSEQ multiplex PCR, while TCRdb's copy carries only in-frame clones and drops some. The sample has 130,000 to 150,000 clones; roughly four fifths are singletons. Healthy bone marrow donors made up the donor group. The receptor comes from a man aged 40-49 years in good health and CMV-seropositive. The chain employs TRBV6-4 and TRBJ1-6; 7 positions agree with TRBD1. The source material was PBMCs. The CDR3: CASSEGGGSSPLHF. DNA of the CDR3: TGTGCCAGCAGTGAAGGAGGGGGCAGCTCACCCCTCCACTTT.